One sample yielded the 23 T cell receptor beta chains listed below, sequenced in a study of blood T cell repertoires in COVID-19. Using immunoSEQ multiplex PCR, the repertoire was profiled, and TCRdb retains in-frame clones only, with some absent. The sample includes under 200,000 clones, approximately 87% of them seen just once. The sample was peripheral blood. The receptors originated from a woman aged 60-75 years with COVID-19, enrolled during active disease.

For this clone: At the DNA level, this CDR3 is encoded by other sequences in the same sample as well. The rearrangement joins TRBV5-1 to TRBJ1-5; D may be TRBD1 (5 bases). CDR3 length: 13 amino acids. Germline values: CDR1 SGHRS, CDR2 YFSETQ. V was clipped by 7 bases and J by 1 base, with 9 bases between them. The CDR3 is CASRQGSNQPQHF. The CDR3 coding sequence is TGCGCCAGCCGTCAGGGAAGCAATCAGCCCCAGCATTTT. The entire variable domain, with the rest obtained from reference TRBV5-1 and TRBJ1-5, is as follows: KAGVTQTPRYLIKTRGQQVTLSCSPISGHRSVSWYQQTPGQGLQFLFEYFSETQRNKGNFPGRFSGRQFSNSRSEMNVSTLELGDSALYLCASRQGSNQPQHFGDGTRLSIL.

This rearrangement joins TRBV27 to TRBJ1-3, with a tentative D call TRBD1 (5 bases). V gave up 4 bases and J gave up 2 bases, with 12 bases separating them. Germline V gives CDR1 MNHEY, CDR2 SMNVEV (reference sequence). The CDR3 loop spans 15 amino acids. The CDR3 DNA is TGTGCCAGCAGTTCAGCAGGGATCCCTGGAAACACCATATATTTT. This encodes CASSSAGIPGNTIYF.

This clone was seen once. The chain combines TRBV27 with TRBJ2-7; the D is unclear. V lost 2 bases to trimming and J lost 5 bases, with 16 bases between them. This CDR3 has 15 residues. The germline CDR1 and CDR2 sequences are MNHEY and SMNVEV (reference sequence). CDR3 in DNA: TGTGCCAGCAGTTTAGTGGCGGAGCAAGACCACGAGCAGTACTTC. Translation gives CASSLVAEQDHEQYF.

The chain couples TRBV5-8 to TRBJ2-3; 12 nucleotides match TRBD2. The CDR3 runs 16 residues. With V trimmed by 2 bases and J by 4 bases, 5 bases remained unmatched. Germline loops: CDR1 SGHTS, CDR2 YDEGEE. Here the CDR3 DNA reads TGTGCCAGCAGCTTTCTAGCGGGAGGGCCCTCAGATACGCAGTATTTT. Protein sequence: CASSFLAGGPSDTQYF.

V usage is TRBV3-1 (or the pseudogene TRBV3-2) and J usage is TRBJ2-7; maybe TRBD1 (5 bases). CDR1 and CDR2 from the germline V gene are LGHDT and YNNKEL (reference sequence). Trimming took 1 base from V and 4 from J, leaving 14 bases between them. The CDR3 is made up of 15 amino acids. The chain's CDR3 is CASSQGSQGVYEQYF. In DNA form, the CDR3 reads TGTGCCAGCAGCCAAGGATCCCAGGGCGTGTACGAGCAGTACTTC.

This chain connects TRBV28 to TRBJ2-3; 7 bases match TRBD1. V was clipped by 7 bases and J by 0 bases; unmatched bases: 10. This CDR3 comprises 16 residues. In germline, CDR1 is MDHEN, CDR2 SYDVKM. The CDR3 DNA sequence: TGTGCCAGCATCTCGTGGGACAGCGATAGCACAGATACGCAGTATTTT. Translated: CASISWDSDSTDTQYF. Full variable domain (rest looked up from reference TRBV28 and TRBJ2-3): DVKVTQSSRYLVKRTGEKVFLECVQDMDHENMFWYRQDPGLGLRLIYFSYDVKMKEKGDIPEGYSVSREKKERFSLILESASTNQTSMYLCASISWDSDSTDTQYFGPGTRLTVL.

The chain recombines TRBV6-5 with TRBJ1-1; D ambiguous. In germline, CDR1 is MNHEY, CDR2 SVGAGI. This CDR3 has 13 amino acids. Trimming took 6 bases from V and 6 from J, leaving 14 bases between them. CDR3 in DNA: TGTGCCAGCAGGACGGGTGAGTTGGCTGAAGCTTTCTTT. This encodes CASRTGELAEAFF.

The rearrangement joins TRBV28 to TRBJ2-7, with D uncertain. Per the germline V gene, CDR1 is MDHEN and CDR2 is SYDVKM. Trimming shortened V by 7 bases and J by 2 bases, and 6 bases separated the two germline ends. CDR3 length equals 11 residues. In DNA form, the CDR3 reads TGTGCCAGCAAAACGGCCTACGAGCAGTACTTC. It is translated as CASKTAYEQYF.

The rearrangement uses TRBV9 and TRBJ2-1; 14 bases align to TRBD2. Germline assignment: CDR1 SGDLS and CDR2 YYNGEE. The V gene end was trimmed by 0 bases and the J gene end by 9 bases; junction bases not matched to a gene: 8. CDR3 length: 17 amino acids. The CDR3 reads CASSVATGLAGVGEQFF. The DNA for the CDR3 is TGTGCCAGCAGCGTAGCTACGGGACTAGCGGGAGTTGGTGAGCAGTTCTTC. Looking up the rest from reference TRBV9 and TRBJ2-1 gives the full variable domain: DSGVTQTPKHLITATGQRVTLRCSPRSGDLSVYWYQQSLDQGLQFLIQYYNGEERAKGNILERFSAQQFPDLHSELNLSSLELGDSALYFCASSVATGLAGVGEQFFGPGTRLTVL.

This chain connects TRBV14 to TRBJ2-7, with 7 bases fitting TRBD1. The V and J ends lost 6 bases and 6 bases, in that order; junction bases with no gene match: 8. Per the germline V gene, CDR1 is SGHDN and CDR2 is FVKESK. This CDR3 is built from 13 residues. The CDR3 nucleotides are TGTGCCAGCAGTCTACAGGGGACGGGCGAGCAGTACTTC. Translating gives CASSLQGTGEQYF.

The V gene is TRBV24-1, the J gene TRBJ1-1; unclear D gene. CDR1 and CDR2 (germline): KGHDR, SFDVKD. The CDR3 consists of 15 residues. Trimming removed 3 bases from V and 4 bases from J, with 14 bases in between. The CDR3 spells CATSDENTGSTEAFF. The CDR3 region has the DNA TGTGCCACCAGTGATGAGAACACCGGGAGCACTGAAGCTTTCTTT.

J is TRBJ2-1 and V is TRBV27; TRBD1 might be the D (5 bases). Germline V gene data show CDR1 as MNHEY and CDR2 as SMNVEV (reference sequence). The CDR3 has 14 residues. Trimming removed 1 base at V and 8 bases at J, with 12 bases between. This chain's CDR3 is CASSLFQGGDEQFF. The CDR3 nucleotides read TGTGCCAGCAGTTTATTCCAGGGTGGCGATGAGCAGTTCTTC.

The rearrangement uses TRBV5-1 and TRBJ2-7, with D possibly TRBD2 on 5 matching bases. V shed 5 bases and J shed 1 base, with 19 bases lying between them. The CDR3 runs 16 residues. Germline V gene sequence: CDR1 SGHRS, CDR2 YFSETQ. CDR3 coding DNA: TGCGCCAGCAGTGCCGAGGGTGAGGTTAGGTCCTACGAGCAGTACTTC. The encoded protein is CASSAEGEVRSYEQYF.

V gene TRBV7-2 combines with J gene TRBJ1-1; unclear D gene. Trimming took 6 bases from V and 3 from J, leaving 8 bases between them. This CDR3 region has 12 residues. The germline V gene encodes CDR1 SGHTA and CDR2 FQGNSA. CDR3 residues: CASRAGYTEAFF. DNA of the CDR3: TGTGCCAGCAGGGCGGGGTACACTGAAGCTTTCTTT. The entire variable domain, with the rest obtained from reference TRBV7-2 and TRBJ1-1, is as follows: GAGVSQSPSNKVTEKGKDVELRCDPISGHTALYWYRQSLGQGLEFLIYFQGNSAPDKSGLPSDRFSAERTGGSVSTLTIQRTQQEDSAVYLCASRAGYTEAFFGQGTRLTVV.

The chain is built from TRBV7-2 and TRBJ1-5; tentative D call: TRBD1 (5 bases). Trimming stripped 4 bases from V and 2 bases from J, with 12 bases between. The CDR3 consists of 15 residues. Germline CDR1 SGHTA, CDR2 FQGNSA. The CDR3 sequence: CASSSGAGGNQPQHF. The CDR3 DNA reads as TGTGCCAGCAGCTCAGGTGCGGGGGGCAATCAGCCCCAGCATTTT.

The chain couples TRBV28 to TRBJ1-2; D call uncertain. Germline CDR1 MDHEN, CDR2 SYDVKM. Trimming removed 11 bases from V and 8 bases from J, with 12 bases in between. The CDR3 length is 10 residues. The CDR3 loop reads CAVGMEGYTF. The CDR3 DNA sequence: TGTGCCGTCGGGATGGAAGGCTACACCTTC.

The rearrangement uses TRBV9 and TRBJ2-1; 7 nucleotides line up with TRBD2. The CDR3 runs 14 residues. With 3 bases clipped from V and 5 bases from J, the junction kept 5 bases outside the gene matches. The germline V gene has CDR1 SGDLS and CDR2 YYNGEE. CDR3 nucleotide sequence: TGTGCCAGCAGCGCGGGACTATCAGACAATGAGCAGTTCTTC. The encoded protein is CASSAGLSDNEQFF.

This chain links TRBV9 with TRBJ2-5; 14 nucleotides match TRBD2. In germline, CDR1 is SGDLS, CDR2 YYNGEE. The trim removed 2 bases at V and 5 bases at J, leaving 8 bases unmatched. The CDR3 length is 17 residues. The CDR3 here is CASSVESGLAGAETQYF. In DNA form, the CDR3 reads TGTGCCAGCAGCGTCGAATCGGGACTAGCGGGAGCCGAGACCCAGTACTTC. Looking up the rest from reference TRBV9 and TRBJ2-5 gives the full variable domain: DSGVTQTPKHLITATGQRVTLRCSPRSGDLSVYWYQQSLDQGLQFLIQYYNGEERAKGNILERFSAQQFPDLHSELNLSSLELGDSALYFCASSVESGLAGAETQYFGPGTRLLVL.

The rearrangement uses TRBV7-2 and TRBJ1-6, with D hard to call. V lost 1 base and J 10 bases, leaving 17 bases between the germline ends. Germline V gene lookup returns CDR1 SGHTA and CDR2 FQGNSA. CDR3 length equals 16 residues. CDR3 amino acids: CASSLEADGRVSPLHF. CDR3 sequence (DNA): TGTGCCAGCAGCTTAGAGGCCGACGGTCGGGTGTCACCCCTCCACTTT.

V gene TRBV13 combines with J gene TRBJ2-3; 14 positions agree with TRBD2. Germline V gives CDR1 PRHDT, CDR2 FYEKMQ (reference sequence). V shed 5 bases and J 6 bases; nucleotides not matched to a gene: 10. The length of the CDR3 is 17 residues. The CDR3 DNA follows: TGTGCCAGCAGCCCGAGGGGACTAGCGGGAGCGTGGGATACGCAGTATTTT. Protein product: CASSPRGLAGAWDTQYF.

V gene TRBV24-1 combines with J gene TRBJ2-7, with unresolved D. Germline CDR1 and CDR2: KGHDR and SFDVKD. The CDR3 spans 13 residues. The V gene lost 1 base and the J gene lost 1 base, with 4 bases spanning the gap. CDR3 loop: CATSDLRSYEQYF. Here the CDR3 DNA reads TGTGCCACCAGTGATTTACGGTCCTACGAGCAGTACTTC.

This rearrangement joins TRBV3-1 (or the pseudogene TRBV3-2) to TRBJ2-1, with TRBD2 matching 8 bases. Germline trimming cut 0 bases from V and 4 bases from J; bases unmatched to any gene: 5. The CDR3 extends over 16 amino acids. CDR1 and CDR2 (germline): LGHDT, YNNKEL (reference sequence). CDR3 residues: CASSQDWPSGYNEQFF. In DNA form, the CDR3 reads TGTGCCAGCAGCCAAGATTGGCCTAGCGGGTACAATGAGCAGTTCTTC.

The chain's CDR3 is CASSLLAGSSYNEQFF. Written as DNA, the CDR3 is TGTGCCAGCAGCTTACTAGCGGGGAGCTCCTACAATGAGCAGTTCTTC. The chain couples TRBV5-4 to TRBJ2-1; 10 nucleotides align to TRBD2. This CDR3 contains 16 residues. Germline lookup yields CDR1 SGHNT and CDR2 YYREEE (reference sequence). Germline trimming cut 2 bases from V and 0 bases from J; bases unmatched to any gene: 2.